This passage covers 16 T cell receptor beta chains from one sample sequenced in a study of blood T cell repertoires in COVID-19. Method: immunoSEQ multiplex PCR; TCRdb's copy keeps in-frame clones and lacks some. The sample comprises some 400,000 clones, over 85% of which are singletons, and 1.5% to 2% rests with the top ten. Sample: PBMCs or T cells enriched from blood (not recorded which). These receptors were obtained from a woman in her thirties who had recovered from COVID-19.

The chain combines TRBV3-1 (or the pseudogene TRBV3-2) with TRBJ1-1, with a weak D call TRBD1 (6 bases). Germline V gives CDR1 LGHDT, CDR2 YNNKEL (reference sequence). V was cut by 4 bases and J by 1 base, with 13 bases left in between. CDR3 length: 15 amino acids. The CDR3 DNA sequence: TGTGCCAGCAGCCCATCTACGACAGGGAACACTGAAGCTTTCTTT. Translation gives CASSPSTTGNTEAFF.

This clone was observed a single time. CDR3 bases: TGTGCCAGCAGCTCCCGGGGACTAGCGGGAGGGAAGGGGTACAATGAGCAGTTCTTC. Residues: CASSSRGLAGGKGYNEQFF. This chain links TRBV7-3 with TRBJ2-1; the match to TRBD2 covers 16 bases. The length of the CDR3 is 19 residues. Germline V CDR1 and CDR2: SGHTA, FQGTGA. V trimming: 4 bases; J trimming: 4 bases; junction bases outside the gene matches: 10. The full variable domain, completed using reference TRBV7-3 and TRBJ2-1, is GAGVSQTPSNKVTEKGKYVELRCDPISGHTALYWYRQSLGQGPEFLIYFQGTGAADDSGLPNDRFFAVRPEGSVSTLKIQRTERGDSAVYLCASSSRGLAGGKGYNEQFFGPGTRLTVL.

The CDR3, as DNA: TGTGCCAGCAGCCCGCGGGACGGTAGCACAGATACGCAGTATTTT. Residues: CASSPRDGSTDTQYF. The chain combines TRBV11-3 with TRBJ2-3; D is perhaps TRBD2 (6 bases). Trimming took off 5 bases at V and 0 bases at J, with 12 bases between the two ends. Per the germline V gene, CDR1 is SGHNT and CDR2 is YENEEA. The length of the CDR3 is 15 residues. Filled out from reference TRBV11-3 and TRBJ2-3, the complete variable domain reads EAGVVQSPRYKIIEKKQPVAFWCNPISGHNTLYWYLQNLGQGPELLIRYENEEAVDDSQLPKDRFSAERLKGVDSTLKIQPAELGDSAVYLCASSPRDGSTDTQYFGPGTRLTVL.

This chain joins TRBV19 and TRBJ2-7, with D maybe TRBD2 (6 bases). This CDR3 comprises 14 residues. Per germline, CDR1 LNHDA and CDR2 SQIVND (reference sequence). The V end was cut by 3 bases, the J end by 4 bases, with 13 bases between. The CDR3, as DNA: TGTGCCAGTAGTATGGCGGCGGGGTCTTACGAGCAGTACTTC. It specifies CASSMAAGSYEQYF.

This chain connects TRBV10-3 to TRBJ1-1; a weak D match, TRBD1 (6 bases). CDR3 length: 14 amino acids. Germline assignment: CDR1 ENHRY and CDR2 SYGVKD. Trimming pared 6 bases from V and 1 base from J, leaving 12 bases between. The CDR3 is CAISSDSRNTEAFF. For the CDR3, the DNA is TGTGCCATCAGCTCGGACAGCCGGAACACTGAAGCTTTCTTT.

J is TRBJ2-7 and V is TRBV30; 8 bases map to TRBD1. V was clipped by 4 bases and J by 1 base; unmatched bases: 3. Germline values: CDR1 GTSNPN, CDR2 SVGIG (reference sequence). The CDR3 totals 13 residues. CDR3 sequence: CAWTRTGSYEQYF. As DNA, the CDR3 is TGTGCCTGGACCAGGACAGGGTCCTACGAGCAGTACTTC.

The chain combines TRBV6-5 with TRBJ1-1; D may be TRBD1 (5 bases). Germline loops: CDR1 MNHEY, CDR2 SVGAGI. V lost 0 bases and J lost 1, with 9 bases in between. The CDR3 length is 15 residues. CDR3: CASSYSGQSNTEAFF. For the CDR3, the DNA is TGTGCCAGCAGTTACTCGGGGCAGTCGAACACTGAAGCTTTCTTT.

This clone appeared a single time. This sequence joins TRBV5-1 and TRBJ2-5; D may be TRBD2 (7 bases). CDR3 length equals 16 residues. V was shortened by 4 bases and J by 4 bases, with 20 bases between the two germline ends. CDR1 SGHRS and CDR2 YFSETQ come from the germline V gene. In nucleotides, the CDR3 is TGCGCCAGCAGCCCGGGGGGCAGGGAAATAGGAGAGACCCAGTACTTC. It specifies CASSPGGREIGETQYF.

CDR3 protein: CASSYGANIEGYTF. CDR3 sequence (DNA): TGTGCCAGCAGTTACGGAGCAAACATTGAAGGCTACACCTTC. The gene calls are TRBV6-5 and TRBJ1-2, with D uncertain. This CDR3 contains 14 residues. The germline V gene has CDR1 MNHEY and CDR2 SVGAGI. V was shortened by 2 bases and J by 8 bases, with 15 bases between the two germline ends.

This chain links TRBV13 with TRBJ1-1; D not certain. The ends were cut back, 5 bases at V and 6 bases at J, with 7 bases in the middle. CDR3 length: 11 amino acids. Per germline, CDR1 PRHDT and CDR2 FYEKMQ (reference sequence). In nucleotides, the CDR3 is TGTGCCAGCAGCATCGAGGCTGAAGCTTTCTTT. Its protein is CASSIEAEAFF.

This clone turned up a few times. The rearrangement uses TRBV5-1 and TRBJ1-2, with TRBD1 matching over 10 bases. V lost 4 bases to trimming and J lost 6 bases; unmatched junction nucleotides: 9. CDR1 SGHRS and CDR2 YFSETQ come from the germline V gene. This CDR3 is built from 15 residues. In nucleotides, the CDR3 is TGCGCCAGCAGCACATCTGGACAGGGGGGTGATGGCTACACCTTC. It specifies CASSTSGQGGDGYTF.

V gene TRBV5-1 combines with J gene TRBJ1-2, with TRBD1 matching 8 bases. CDR1 is SGHRS and CDR2 is YFSETQ in the germline V gene. CDR3 size: 15 residues. V lost 4 bases, J lost 8 bases, and 13 bases stayed unmatched. In DNA, the CDR3 is TGCGCCAGCAGCCCAGACCCTACAGGGGGGTACGGCTACACCTTC. Translated: CASSPDPTGGYGYTF. The whole variable domain, remainder taken from reference TRBV5-1 and TRBJ1-2, is KAGVTQTPRYLIKTRGQQVTLSCSPISGHRSVSWYQQTPGQGLQFLFEYFSETQRNKGNFPGRFSGRQFSNSRSEMNVSTLELGDSALYLCASSPDPTGGYGYTFGSGTRLTVV.

This clone came up once. This chain uses TRBV3-1 (or the pseudogene TRBV3-2) with TRBJ2-3; tentatively, D is TRBD1 (5 bases). Trimming pared 2 bases from V and 1 base from J, leaving 7 bases between. Germline CDR1 LGHDT, CDR2 YNNKEL (reference sequence). CDR3 size: 14 residues. The chain's CDR3 is CASSQLQGTDTQYF. In DNA, the CDR3 is TGTGCCAGCAGCCAATTACAGGGCACAGATACGCAGTATTTT.

The genes are TRBV28 and TRBJ1-3; TRBD1 aligns across 12 bases. Unmatched junction bases numbered 8, after V lost 3 bases and J lost 2 bases. CDR3 length equals 18 residues. Germline V lookup: CDR1 MDHEN, CDR2 SYDVKM. The CDR3 region is CASSFWGTGGAPGNTIYF. The CDR3 region has the DNA TGTGCCAGCAGTTTCTGGGGGACAGGGGGCGCTCCTGGAAACACCATATATTTT.

V and J are TRBV11-1 and TRBJ2-7; possible D gene TRBD2, 6 bases. With 6 bases removed from V and 6 bases from J, the gap between germline ends came to 15 bases. CDR1 is SGHAT and CDR2 is FQDESV in the germline V gene (reference sequence). CDR3 size: 13 residues. The CDR3 region is CASSLGLFGEQYF. The CDR3 coding sequence is TGTGCCAGCAGTCTTGGACTATTCGGCGAGCAGTACTTC. The whole variable domain, remainder taken from reference TRBV11-1 and TRBJ2-7, is EAEVAQSPRYKITEKSQAVAFWCDPISGHATLYWYRQILGQGPELLVQFQDESVVDDSQLPKDRFSAERLKGVDSTLKIQPAELGDSAMYLCASSLGLFGEQYFGPGTRLTVT.

V and J are TRBV7-9 and TRBJ2-7; 7 bases line up with TRBD1. From germline, CDR1 is SEHNR and CDR2 FQNEAQ (reference sequence). The CDR3 totals 14 residues. With 5 bases clipped from V and 5 bases from J, the junction kept 9 bases outside the gene matches. In DNA form, the CDR3 reads TGTGCCAGCAGCCCCCAACAGGGGTCCAACGAGCAGTACTTC. It yields the protein CASSPQQGSNEQYF. The full variable domain, its missing parts supplied by reference TRBV7-9 and TRBJ2-7, is DTGVSQNPRHKITKRGQNVTFRCDPISEHNRLYWYRQTLGQGPEFLTYFQNEAQLEKSRLLSDRFSAERPKGSFSTLEIQRTEQGDSAMYLCASSPQQGSNEQYFGPGTRLTVT.